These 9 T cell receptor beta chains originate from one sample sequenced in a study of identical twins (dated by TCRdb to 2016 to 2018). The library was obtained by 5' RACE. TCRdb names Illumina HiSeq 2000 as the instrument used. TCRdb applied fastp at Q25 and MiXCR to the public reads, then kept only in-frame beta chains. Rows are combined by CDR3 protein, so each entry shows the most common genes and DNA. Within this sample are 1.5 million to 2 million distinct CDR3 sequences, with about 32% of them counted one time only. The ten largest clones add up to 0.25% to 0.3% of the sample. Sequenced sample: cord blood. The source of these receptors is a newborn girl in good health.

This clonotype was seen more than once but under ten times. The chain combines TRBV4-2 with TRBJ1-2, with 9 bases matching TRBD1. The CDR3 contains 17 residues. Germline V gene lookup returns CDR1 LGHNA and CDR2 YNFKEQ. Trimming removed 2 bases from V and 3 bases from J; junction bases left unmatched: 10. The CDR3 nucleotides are TGTGCCAGCAGCCAACTCCCCAGACAGGGGGAGGACTATGGCTACACCTTC. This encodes CASSQLPRQGEDYGYTF.

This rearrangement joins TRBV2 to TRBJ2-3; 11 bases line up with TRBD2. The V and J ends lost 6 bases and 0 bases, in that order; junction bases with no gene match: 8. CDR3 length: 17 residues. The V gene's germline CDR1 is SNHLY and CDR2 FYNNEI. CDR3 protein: CASRTSGATTSTDTQYF. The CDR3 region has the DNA TGTGCCAGCAGGACTAGCGGGGCGACCACTAGCACAGATACGCAGTATTTT. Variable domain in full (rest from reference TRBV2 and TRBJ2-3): EPEVTQTPSHQVTQMGQEVILRCVPISNHLYFYWYRQILGQKVEFLVSFYNNEISEKSEIFDDQFSVERPDGSNFTLKIRSTKLEDSAMYFCASRTSGATTSTDTQYFGPGTRLTVL.

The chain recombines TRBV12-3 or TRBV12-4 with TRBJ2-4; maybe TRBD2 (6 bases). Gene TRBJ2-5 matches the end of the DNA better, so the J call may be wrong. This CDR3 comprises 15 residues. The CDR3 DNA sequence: TGTGCCAGCCGGTTCGGAGGCAGGGAGGTGGAGACCCAGTACTTC. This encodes CASRFGGREVETQYF.

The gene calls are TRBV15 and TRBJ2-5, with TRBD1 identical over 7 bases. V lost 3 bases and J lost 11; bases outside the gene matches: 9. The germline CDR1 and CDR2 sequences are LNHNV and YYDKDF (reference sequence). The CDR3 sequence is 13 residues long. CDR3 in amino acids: CATSSRQGNEQYF. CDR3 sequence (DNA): TGTGCCACCAGCAGTAGACAGGGAAATGAGCAGTACTTC.

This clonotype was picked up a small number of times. CDR3 protein: CASSYSLDAKNIQYF. The DNA of the CDR3 is TGTGCCAGCAGTTACTCGCTGGACGCCAAAAACATTCAGTACTTC. The V gene is TRBV6-2 or TRBV6-3, the J gene TRBJ2-4; the D is unclear. V lost 0 bases and J lost 1, with 7 bases in between. This CDR3 has 15 amino acids. In germline, CDR1 is MNHEY, CDR2 SVGEGT.

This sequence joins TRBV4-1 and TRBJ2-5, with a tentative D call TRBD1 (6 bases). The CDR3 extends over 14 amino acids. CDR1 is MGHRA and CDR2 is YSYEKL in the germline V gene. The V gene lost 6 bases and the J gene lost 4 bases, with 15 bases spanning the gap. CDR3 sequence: CASSGKPQGETQYF. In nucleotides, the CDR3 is TGCGCCAGCAGTGGGAAACCACAGGGAGAGACCCAGTACTTC.

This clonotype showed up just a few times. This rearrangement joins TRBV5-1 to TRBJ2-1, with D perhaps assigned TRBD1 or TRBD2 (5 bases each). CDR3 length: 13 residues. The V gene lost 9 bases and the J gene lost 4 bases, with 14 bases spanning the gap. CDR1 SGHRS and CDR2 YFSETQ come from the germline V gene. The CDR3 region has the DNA TGCGCCACCAAACACGGGGCGTACAATGAGCAGTTCTTC. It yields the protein CATKHGAYNEQFF.

Here the CDR3 reads CASSPKKAGATNEKLFF. CDR3 sequence (DNA): TGTGCCAGCAGCCCCAAAAAGGCGGGTGCAACTAATGAAAAACTGTTTTTT. The rearrangement joins TRBV27 to TRBJ1-4; no clear D. The ends were cut back, 6 bases at V and 0 bases at J, with 17 bases in the middle. Germline V gives CDR1 MNHEY, CDR2 SMNVEV (reference sequence). The CDR3 runs 17 residues.

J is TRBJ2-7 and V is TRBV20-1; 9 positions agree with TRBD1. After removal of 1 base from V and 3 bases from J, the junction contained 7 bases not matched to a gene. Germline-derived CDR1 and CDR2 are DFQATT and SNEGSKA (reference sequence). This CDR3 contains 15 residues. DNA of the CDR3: TGCAGTGCTAGAGGTCCTGCGGACAGGGGCTACGAGCAGTACTTC. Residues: CSARGPADRGYEQYF.